The 18 T cell receptor beta chains reported below all come from one sample, sequenced in a study of identical twins. From the 5' RACE reads, TCRdb called clonotypes with MiXCR, one entry per CDR3 protein. The data contain some 690,000 distinct CDR3 sequences, around 20% of them seen just once; the ten biggest clones take up 4% to 5.5%. This sample was shared with a second study, whose subject was T cells expressing NK-cell markers.

Specimen: PBMCs. These receptors all come from a woman aged 18-35 years in good health.

The rearrangement joins TRBV29-1 to TRBJ2-1; 11 bases match TRBD2. The length of the CDR3 is 17 residues. Germline loops: CDR1 SQVTM, CDR2 ANQGSEA. The trim removed 4 bases at V and 1 base at J, leaving 9 bases unmatched. CDR3 sequence (DNA): TGCAGCGTTGTATCCCTAGCGGGAGGCCCGTCCTACAATGAGCAGTTCTTC. Amino acids: CSVVSLAGGPSYNEQFF.

This clonotype was seen only a few times. V gene TRBV6-5 combines with J gene TRBJ1-2; D not resolved. V lost 0 bases and J lost 3, with 8 bases in between. CDR1 and CDR2 from the germline V gene are MNHEY and SVGAGI. The CDR3 contains 14 residues. The CDR3 is CASSYSLYDYGYTF. CDR3 in DNA: TGTGCCAGCAGTTACTCGCTCTACGACTATGGCTACACCTTC.

J is TRBJ2-7 and V is TRBV9; the D is unclear. V gave up 3 bases and J gave up 2 bases, with 12 bases separating them. The length of the CDR3 is 14 residues. The germline gives CDR1 SGDLS, CDR2 YYNGEE. DNA of the CDR3: TGTGCCAGCAGCGCCGGACCCGGCACCTACGAGCAGTACTTC. It encodes CASSAGPGTYEQYF.

This clonotype was observed a handful of times. This sequence joins TRBV20-1 and TRBJ1-2; 7 bases are a match to TRBD1. The germline V gene encodes CDR1 DFQATT and CDR2 SNEGSKA (reference sequence). Trimming cost V 3 bases and J 4 bases; bases outside gene matches: 5. This CDR3 region has 13 residues. Written as DNA, the CDR3 is TGCAGTGCTAGCGGACAGGCGTCCTATGGCTACACCTTC. It codes for CSASGQASYGYTF.

The J gene is TRBJ1-5, the V gene TRBV20-1; D perhaps matches TRBD1 (5 bases). The CDR3 loop spans 15 amino acids. The V and J ends lost 5 bases and 1 base respectively, with 15 bases between them. Germline V gene sequence: CDR1 DFQATT, CDR2 SNEGSKA (reference sequence). The chain's CDR3 is CSADQGSGSNQPQHF. DNA for the CDR3: TGCAGTGCTGACCAGGGAAGCGGGAGCAATCAGCCCCAGCATTTT.

CDR3 in DNA: TGCAGTGCTAGCCGGACAGGGGGGACTAATGAAAAACTGTTTTTT. Its protein product is CSASRTGGTNEKLFF. The rearrangement uses TRBV20-1 and TRBJ1-4; TRBD1 agrees at 10 bases. The germline CDR1 and CDR2 sequences are DFQATT and SNEGSKA (reference sequence). The V segment lost 3 bases and the J segment 2 bases; nucleotides outside the gene matches: 3. This CDR3 contains 15 residues.

This clonotype was found a few times. Here the CDR3 reads CASSWTGGKQTQYF. The CDR3 DNA reads as TGCGCCAGCAGCTGGACAGGGGGTAAACAGACCCAGTACTTC. This chain joins TRBV4-1 and TRBJ2-5, with TRBD1 matching 10 bases. The germline CDR1 and CDR2 sequences are MGHRA and YSYEKL. The CDR3 is 14 residues long. V was clipped by 5 bases and J by 6 bases; unmatched bases: 6.

The sample holds many counts of this clonotype. This chain uses TRBV11-2 with TRBJ2-1; D might be TRBD1 (5 bases). The CDR3 is 15 residues long. V was cut by 2 bases and J by 2 bases, with 10 bases left in between. In germline, CDR1 is SGHAT, CDR2 FQNNGV. The CDR3 DNA reads TGTGCCAGCAGCTTAAGGGGCCAACCCTACAATGAGCAGTTCTTC. Its translation is CASSLRGQPYNEQFF.

The genes are TRBV12-3 or TRBV12-4 and TRBJ2-7; 9 nucleotides match TRBD1. The CDR3 covers 13 residues. J lost 1 base, V lost 9 bases, and 4 bases had no gene match. CDR3 DNA sequence: TGTGCCAGTTTGGGACAGGGATCCTACGAGCAGTACTTC. This codes for CASLGQGSYEQYF.

This sequence joins TRBV4-3 and TRBJ2-2; D remains unclear. With 0 bases removed from V and 8 bases from J, the gap between germline ends came to 7 bases. CDR3 size: 13 residues. Germline V gene sequence: CDR1 LGHNA, CDR2 YSLEER. DNA for the CDR3: TGCGCCAGCAGCCAAGATTTAGGTGGGGAGCTGTTTTTT. Protein sequence: CASSQDLGGELFF.

This clonotype was detected only a few times. This chain connects TRBV15 to TRBJ2-1; 9 bases map to TRBD1. The ends lost 4 bases at V and 4 bases at J; junction bases unmatched: 5. This CDR3 spans 15 amino acids. The germline gives CDR1 LNHNV, CDR2 YYDKDF (reference sequence). CDR3 sequence: CATSIAGTGYNEQFF. For the CDR3, the DNA is TGTGCCACCAGCATAGCCGGGACAGGGTACAATGAGCAGTTCTTC.

V gene TRBV24-1 combines with J gene TRBJ2-1; 7 bases fit TRBD1. This CDR3 is built from 13 residues. V lost 3 bases and J lost 9; bases outside the gene matches: 4. CDR1 is KGHDR, CDR2 SFDVKD, per germline. The CDR3 protein is CATSDRQGGEQFF. Written as DNA, the CDR3 is TGTGCCACCAGTGATCGACAGGGTGGTGAGCAGTTCTTC.

About this clonotype itself: A clone one base away is much larger, so this may be a read error. V is TRBV6-2 or TRBV6-3 and J is TRBJ2-3; D is unresolved. TRBJ1-5 explains the end of the DNA better; the J call may be wrong. Germline V CDR1 and CDR2: MNHEY, SVGEGT. This CDR3 has 14 residues. CDR3 loop: CASSSAGDPDTQHF. As DNA, the CDR3 is TGTGCCAGCAGTTCCGCGGGAGACCCAGATACGCAGCATTTT.

In this sample, this clonotype turned up a few times. The V and J genes are TRBV18 and TRBJ2-3; the match to TRBD2 covers 7 bases. The V gene's germline CDR1 is KGHSH and CDR2 LQKENI. This CDR3 comprises 15 residues. The junction had 5 bases not matched to a gene; V was cut back by 1 base and J by 4 bases. The CDR3 sequence is CASSPQASGADTQYF. CDR3 DNA sequence: TGTGCCAGCTCACCACAGGCTAGCGGAGCAGATACGCAGTATTTT.

The CDR3, as DNA: TGTGCCAGCACGGGGTGGGACAGGGTGGTCTACACCTTC. It codes for CASTGWDRVVYTF. V and J are TRBV6-1 and TRBJ1-2, with 9 nucleotides matching TRBD1. The CDR3 covers 13 residues. The junction had 10 bases not matched to a gene; V was cut back by 7 bases and J by 10 bases. Germline V gives CDR1 MNHNS, CDR2 SASEGT.

This clonotype was counted many times. The gene calls are TRBV20-1 and TRBJ2-1, with D unresolved. Germline V CDR1 and CDR2: DFQATT, SNEGSKA (reference sequence). V lost 5 bases, J lost 3 bases, and 8 bases lay in between. CDR3 size: 12 residues. Here the CDR3 DNA reads TGCAGTGCTGCCCCAAACTACAATGAGCAGTTCTTC. It encodes CSAAPNYNEQFF.

This chain connects TRBV7-9 to TRBJ2-7; D gene uncertain. The CDR3 runs 14 residues. CDR1 is SEHNR, CDR2 FQNEAQ, per germline (reference sequence). V lost 8 bases, J lost 0 bases, and 14 bases lay in between. The CDR3 nucleotides read TGTGCCAGCGAGAAGGCGGAGAGCTCCTACGAGCAGTACTTC. Translation gives CASEKAESSYEQYF.

This clonotype appeared a few times. The chain couples TRBV18 to TRBJ1-5, with D uncertain. The CDR3 is made up of 13 amino acids. Germline lookup yields CDR1 KGHSH and CDR2 LQKENI. Between the trimmed V and J ends, which lost 6 bases and 5 bases, there was a span of 11 bases. The CDR3 region has the DNA TGTGCCAGCTCTATAAGCGAGGATCAGCCCCAGCATTTT. This sequence encodes CASSISEDQPQHF.